This entry describes one T cell receptor beta chain. This clonotype turned up a few times. Its target antigen remains unknown. No per-base quality is available; no much larger clone lies one base away. The treatment or condition label here, explained by the study, means: live attenuated yellow fever vaccine strain. At every blood-draw timepoint, two biological replicates of bulk PBMCs were collected. A standard Ficoll-Paque protocol was used to isolate PBMCs from peripheral blood. TriZol was used to extract RNA from bulk PBMCs, CD4 and CD8 fractions, and dextramer-positive and dextramer-negative fractions. The data are from a study of T cells after yellow fever vaccination (dated by TCRdb to the late 2010s). In terms of the full investigation: The SMART-Seq v4 Ultra Low Input RNA kit was used to prepare libraries from fractions with low cell numbers. Two healthy male donors, one aged 18 to 30 and one aged 30 to 40 years, made up the cohort. To follow T-cell clones before and after primary and booster YFV17D yellow fever vaccination, bulk TCR alpha and beta repertoires were sequenced over time. Blood was collected at multiple timepoints before and after primary and secondary immunization, and bulk PBMC replicates and cell subsets were isolated. Points the paper makes about the study in general: A small fraction of clonotypes showed up in both the CD4 and CD8 compartments, probably as a result of convergent recombination. Most clones expanded after primary vaccination were re-detected after the booster (around 96% of CD4 and roughly 87% of CD8), suggesting broad memory maintenance. Because abundant contaminating clonotypes from the bulk population could be contained in FACS-sorted repertoires, computational filtering was required. The study included only two donors, which limits how far the findings can be generalized. Compared with the primary T-cell response, the secondary T-cell response was weaker but faster, peaking on day 5 rather than day 15.

TCR cDNA was synthesized by 5'RACE template switching, through which a universal primer site and unique molecular identifiers were introduced. Priming for cDNA synthesis came from both the TCR alpha and TCR beta constant segments. Library amplification involved two PCR steps, and the second step added sample barcodes and sequencing adapters. Sequencing of libraries was performed on Illumina HiSeq 2500 (2x100 bp) or NovaSeq (2x150 bp). The source study handled its data this way. MIGEC handled demultiplexing of reads and collapsing into UMI consensus sequences, while MiXCR performed V(D)J alignment. Vaccine-responding clonotypes were identified with edgeR using replicate PBMC samples, with FDR below 0.01 and a log2 fold change above 5 up to day 15 being required. Bulk clonotypes were assigned CD4 or CD8 identity according to which sequenced CD4 or CD8 repertoire held them at higher abundance. Using fastp trimming at Q25 and MiXCR clonotype assembly, TCRdb reanalyzed the public sequencing data and kept in-frame beta chains. Every CDR3 protein is listed once, alongside the most common genes and DNA of its rows. The authors' filters were not applied to this entry. The sample table holds some 550,000 distinct CDR3 sequences, of which 15% to 20% were seen once. The ten largest clones capture roughly 13% of the sample.

Measured from the cysteine to the phenylalanine, the CDR3 is 14 residues long. Only CDR3 DNA is held: 42 bases, read in frame from base 1. V loses 5 bases of germline sequence and J loses 3 bases, and the interval between the two ends is 15 bases. In the germline V gene (reference sequence), CDR1 corresponds to DFQATT and CDR2 to SNEGSKA. The sequence derives from a man aged 25-45 years who received the YFV17D yellow fever vaccine. The material was PBMCs, obtained 15 days after the yellow fever booster vaccination. The chain employs TRBV20-1 and TRBJ2-3; tentative D gene TRBD2, with 6 bases matching. The DNA sequence is as follows: TGCAGTGCTGGGAGCCATGGGGGGACAGATACGCAGTATTTT. Its product reads: CSAGSHGGTDTQYF.